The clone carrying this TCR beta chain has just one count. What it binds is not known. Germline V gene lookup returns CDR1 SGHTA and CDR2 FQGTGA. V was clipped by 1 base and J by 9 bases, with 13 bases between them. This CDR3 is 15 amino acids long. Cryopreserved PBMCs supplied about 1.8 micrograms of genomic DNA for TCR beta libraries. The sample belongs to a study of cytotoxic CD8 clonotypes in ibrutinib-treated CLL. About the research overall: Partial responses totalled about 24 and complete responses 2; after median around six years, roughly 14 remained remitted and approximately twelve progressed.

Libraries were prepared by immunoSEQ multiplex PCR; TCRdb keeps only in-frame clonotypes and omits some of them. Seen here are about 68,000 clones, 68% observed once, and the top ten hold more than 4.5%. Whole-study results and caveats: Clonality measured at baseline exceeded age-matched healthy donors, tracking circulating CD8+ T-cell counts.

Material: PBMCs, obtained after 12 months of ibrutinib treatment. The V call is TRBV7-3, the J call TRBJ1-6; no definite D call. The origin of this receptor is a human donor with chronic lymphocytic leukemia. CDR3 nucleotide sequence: TGTGCCAGCAGCTTAATACATAGCCGGAGTTCACCCCTCCACTTT. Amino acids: CASSLIHSRSSPLHF.